These 32 T cell receptor beta chains share one sample of origin, sequenced in a study of shared clonotypes between healthy human individuals. Sequenced by immunoSEQ multiplex PCR; TCRdb stores in-frame clones only, minus some. Of about 2 million clones listed, approximately 95% are singletons. Positive CCR7 selection of CD45RO-negative cells yielded the naive CD8 cells, and terminally differentiated effector memory CD45RA+ cells were excluded. Sequenced: naive CD8+ T cells sorted from blood. These receptors all stem from a man aged 18 to 30 in good health.

V and J are TRBV4-3 and TRBJ1-5; the D is unclear. CDR3 length: 15 amino acids. Between the trimmed V and J ends, which lost 0 bases and 4 bases, there was a span of 10 bases. In germline, CDR1 is LGHNA, CDR2 YSLEER. The CDR3 is CASSQDRAVNQPQHF. The CDR3 bases are TGCGCCAGCAGCCAAGATCGGGCCGTTAATCAGCCCCAGCATTTT.

The CDR3 bases are TGTGCCAGCAGCCGATACGCACTAGCGGATTACAATGAGCAGTTCTTC. It yields the protein CASSRYALADYNEQFF. The chain uses TRBV7-8 and TRBJ2-1; 8 positions agree with TRBD2. This CDR3 contains 16 residues. Trimming at V came to 5 bases and at J to 4 bases, leaving 10 bases not matched to a gene. CDR1 and CDR2 from the germline V gene are SGHVS and FQNEAQ. The full variable domain, in which reference TRBV7-8 and TRBJ2-1 provide the parts outside the CDR3, is GAGVSQSPRYKVAKRGQDVALRCDPISGHVSLFWYQQALGQGPEFLTYFQNEAQLDKSGLPSDRFFAERPEGSVSTLKIQRTQQEDSAVYLCASSRYALADYNEQFFGPGTRLTVL.

Comments on this clone: At the DNA level, this CDR3 is encoded by other sequences in the same sample as well. V gene TRBV13 combines with J gene TRBJ2-1, with 9 bases fitting TRBD2. Germline CDR1 is PRHDT and CDR2 is FYEKMQ (reference sequence). J was trimmed by 4 bases and V by 0 bases; bases with no gene match: 1. This CDR3 contains 15 residues. DNA of the CDR3: TGTGCCAGCAGCTTAGGCCTAGCGGGGTACAATGAGCAGTTCTTC. Translating gives CASSLGLAGYNEQFF.

V is TRBV6-5 and J is TRBJ2-5, with D perhaps TRBD1 (6 bases). Deletions cut 6 bases from V and 0 bases from J, with 11 bases between. CDR3 length: 14 amino acids. Per germline, CDR1 MNHEY and CDR2 SVGAGI. The CDR3 is CASSPGQYQETQYF. For the CDR3, the DNA is TGTGCCAGCAGCCCCGGACAGTACCAAGAGACCCAGTACTTC.

The V and J genes are TRBV4-3 and TRBJ2-3; D gene ambiguous. Trimming shortened V by 4 bases and J by 4 bases, and 12 bases separated the two germline ends. CDR1 is LGHNA and CDR2 is YSLEER in the germline V gene. The CDR3 is 14 amino acids. CDR3 in DNA: TGCGCCAGCAGCCCTGGCGGTCCCCCAGATACGCAGTATTTT. It specifies CASSPGGPPDTQYF.

This chain uses TRBV9 with TRBJ1-4; TRBD1 is a possible D gene (5 bases). The CDR3 covers 14 residues. Per germline, CDR1 SGDLS and CDR2 YYNGEE. V lost 2 bases and J 8 bases, leaving 13 bases between the germline ends. This CDR3 reads CASSVDGGDEKLFF. CDR3 nucleotide sequence: TGTGCCAGCAGCGTTGATGGAGGGGACGAAAAACTGTTTTTT. Full variable domain (missing parts from reference TRBV9 and TRBJ1-4): DSGVTQTPKHLITATGQRVTLRCSPRSGDLSVYWYQQSLDQGLQFLIQYYNGEERAKGNILERFSAQQFPDLHSELNLSSLELGDSALYFCASSVDGGDEKLFFGSGTQLSVL.

This clone was recorded only once. The chain carries TRBV5-4 and TRBJ2-7; D may correspond to TRBD1 or TRBD2 (5 bases each). The CDR3 sequence is 13 residues long. CDR1 and CDR2 (germline): SGHNT, YYREEE (reference sequence). V was cut by 3 bases and J by 5 bases, with 12 bases left in between. The DNA of the CDR3 is TGTGCCAGCAGCTCGGGACCGGGCGACGAGCAGTACTTC. Its translation is CASSSGPGDEQYF.

The chain recombines TRBV9 with TRBJ1-4, with D maybe TRBD1 (6 bases). Trimming took off 3 bases at V and 3 bases at J, with 9 bases between the two ends. Germline loops: CDR1 SGDLS, CDR2 YYNGEE. The CDR3 covers 14 residues. The CDR3 loop is CASSGGGSNEKLFF. The CDR3, as DNA: TGTGCCAGCAGCGGAGGGGGGTCTAATGAAAAACTGTTTTTT.

The J gene is TRBJ1-2, the V gene TRBV6-4; TRBD1 matches at 10 bases. Germline V CDR1 and CDR2: MRHNA, SNTAGT. After removal of 6 bases from V and 4 bases from J, the junction contained 2 bases not matched to a gene. The CDR3 totals 13 residues. CDR3 bases: TGTGCCAGCAGGGGGACAGGGGTCTATGGCTACACCTTC. It is translated as CASRGTGVYGYTF.

The chain employs TRBV28 and TRBJ1-2; 7 nucleotides match TRBD1. V was pared by 7 bases and J by 3 bases, with 8 bases of the junction left unmatched. CDR3 size: 14 residues. CDR1 and CDR2 from the germline V gene are MDHEN and SYDVKM. CDR3: CASTYQTGDYGYTF. The CDR3 DNA reads TGTGCCAGCACCTACCAAACAGGGGACTATGGCTACACCTTC.

The chain recombines TRBV2 with TRBJ2-1; D might be TRBD2 (6 bases). Deletions cut 3 bases from V and 5 bases from J, with 17 bases between. The CDR3 length is 16 residues. The germline V gene has CDR1 SNHLY and CDR2 FYNNEI. CDR3 nucleotides: TGTGCCAGCAGTGATGTGTCGGGAGCCCTGCACAATGAGCAGTTCTTC. It yields the protein CASSDVSGALHNEQFF. Filled out from reference TRBV2 and TRBJ2-1, the complete variable domain reads EPEVTQTPSHQVTQMGQEVILRCVPISNHLYFYWYRQILGQKVEFLVSFYNNEISEKSEIFDDQFSVERPDGSNFTLKIRSTKLEDSAMYFCASSDVSGALHNEQFFGPGTRLTVL.

V gene TRBV5-4 combines with J gene TRBJ1-2; D uncertain. The CDR3 spans 14 residues. Germline-derived CDR1 and CDR2 are SGHNT and YYREEE (reference sequence). The V gene lost 0 bases and the J gene lost 0 bases, with 6 bases spanning the gap. Written as DNA, the CDR3 is TGTGCCAGCAGCTTGGACGGGACTAACTATGGCTACACCTTC. Its protein product is CASSLDGTNYGYTF.

This rearrangement joins TRBV6-4 to TRBJ1-2, with a weak D call TRBD1 (6 bases). Germline lookup yields CDR1 MRHNA and CDR2 SNTAGT. The V and J ends lost 6 bases and 0 bases respectively, with 14 bases between them. The CDR3 runs to 15 residues. The CDR3 bases are TGTGCCAGCAGACCCCGGGACACCGCTAACTATGGCTACACCTTC. As protein: CASRPRDTANYGYTF.

The chain recombines TRBV19 with TRBJ2-7; D is unclear. The CDR3 loop spans 12 amino acids. CDR1 and CDR2 (germline): LNHDA, SQIVND (reference sequence). Trimming removed 5 bases from V and 2 bases from J, with 7 bases in between. The CDR3: CASSQIPYEQYF. The CDR3 nucleotides read TGTGCCAGTAGTCAGATCCCCTACGAGCAGTACTTC.

The chain uses TRBV2 and TRBJ1-1, with 9 bases aligning to TRBD1. V lost 8 bases and J lost 0; bases outside the gene matches: 13. This CDR3 has 17 amino acids. Germline values: CDR1 SNHLY, CDR2 FYNNEI. CDR3 bases: TGTGCCAGCGGAGTTCTGACAGGGGGAACCATGAACACTGAAGCTTTCTTT. Translating gives CASGVLTGGTMNTEAFF.

This chain joins TRBV27 and TRBJ2-7; unclear D gene. Germline V gene lookup returns CDR1 MNHEY and CDR2 SMNVEV (reference sequence). Trimming shortened V by 6 bases and J by 2 bases, and 14 bases separated the two germline ends. The CDR3 covers 14 residues. The CDR3 reads CASRTPEGTYEQYF. CDR3 sequence (DNA): TGTGCCAGCAGGACCCCCGAAGGGACCTACGAGCAGTACTTC.

V gene TRBV7-6 combines with J gene TRBJ2-3; D assignment may be TRBD1 or TRBD2 (6 bases each). CDR3 length equals 15 residues. Germline CDR1 is SGHVS and CDR2 is FNYEAQ. V lost 1 base, J lost 2 bases, and 10 bases lay in between. CDR3 sequence reads: CASSLGGGTTDTQYF. CDR3 in DNA: TGTGCCAGCAGCTTAGGAGGGGGGACCACAGATACGCAGTATTTT.

The V gene is TRBV7-2, the J gene TRBJ2-1; no clear D gene. Germline CDR1 and CDR2: SGHTA and FQGNSA. The CDR3 is 12 amino acids. V lost 3 bases, J lost 5 bases, and 5 bases lay in between. As DNA, the CDR3 is TGTGCCAGCAGCTTGATTAACAATGAGCAGTTCTTC. Translation: CASSLINNEQFF.

The genes are TRBV28 and TRBJ2-5, with D possibly being TRBD1 (6 bases). The CDR3 totals 14 residues. The germline V and J ends were trimmed by 3 bases and 0 bases, with 8 bases remaining between them. Germline V gives CDR1 MDHEN, CDR2 SYDVKM. The CDR3 DNA is TGTGCCAGCAGTTTCCGGGACAACCAAGAGACCCAGTACTTC. Translation gives CASSFRDNQETQYF. Looking up the rest from reference TRBV28 and TRBJ2-5 gives the full variable domain: DVKVTQSSRYLVKRTGEKVFLECVQDMDHENMFWYRQDPGLGLRLIYFSYDVKMKEKGDIPEGYSVSREKKERFSLILESASTNQTSMYLCASSFRDNQETQYFGPGTRLLVL.

The genes are TRBV15 and TRBJ2-7; TRBD2 agrees at 9 bases. This CDR3 is built from 17 residues. V was pared by 5 bases and J by 1 base, with 12 bases of the junction left unmatched. CDR1 is LNHNV, CDR2 YYDKDF, per germline (reference sequence). CDR3 bases: TGTGCCACCAGCCCCGGCACGATAGCGGGGGAATCCTACGAGCAGTACTTC. It translates to CATSPGTIAGESYEQYF.

The chain couples TRBV6-6 to TRBJ2-5; no definite D call. Germline V gene data show CDR1 as MNHNY and CDR2 as SVGAGI (reference sequence). The CDR3 has 14 residues. Trimming removed 7 bases from V and 2 bases from J, with 14 bases in between. This chain's CDR3 is CASTPYRAQETQYF. The CDR3 DNA reads TGTGCCAGCACCCCTTATAGGGCGCAAGAGACCCAGTACTTC.

The rearrangement links TRBV5-4 to TRBJ1-1; TRBD1 aligns across 11 bases. V was clipped by 2 bases and J by 6 bases; unmatched bases: 3. CDR1 and CDR2 (germline): SGHNT, YYREEE (reference sequence). This CDR3 comprises 14 residues. CDR3 bases: TGTGCCAGCAGCTTAGGGACAGGGGGTGCTGAAGCTTTCTTT. It encodes CASSLGTGGAEAFF.

The chain couples TRBV28 to TRBJ1-1, with D possibly matching TRBD1 (5 bases). The germline V gene has CDR1 MDHEN and CDR2 SYDVKM. The CDR3 loop spans 14 amino acids. Trimming left V 7 bases short and J 0 bases short, with 12 bases between. The chain's CDR3 is CASTVRGMNTEAFF. DNA for the CDR3: TGTGCCAGCACCGTGAGGGGCATGAACACTGAAGCTTTCTTT.

This clone was counted only a few times. The J gene is TRBJ1-3, the V gene TRBV6-1; D is unresolved. V was cut by 2 bases and J by 0 bases, with 8 bases left in between. Germline CDR1 MNHNS, CDR2 SASEGT. This CDR3 is built from 15 residues. Here the CDR3 reads CASSESVSSGNTIYF. CDR3 in DNA: TGTGCCAGCAGTGAATCAGTCAGCTCTGGAAACACCATATATTTT.

Of note for this clone: A much larger clone lies a single base off, so this may be a read error. The V and J genes are TRBV11-2 and TRBJ2-7; D is undetermined. Trimming removed 0 bases at V and 3 bases at J, with 6 bases between. This CDR3 is built from 13 residues. The germline CDR1 and CDR2 sequences are SGHAT and FQNNGV. DNA for the CDR3: TGTGCCAGCAGCTTAGACAGCTACTACGAGCAGTACTTC. This codes for CASSLDSYYEQYF.

The chain has TRBV29-1 and TRBJ1-2; 8 bases align to TRBD1. CDR1 is SQVTM and CDR2 is ANQGSEA in the germline V gene. The CDR3 totals 14 residues. J was trimmed by 6 bases and V by 1 base; bases with no gene match: 7. CDR3 bases: TGCAGCGTTGAAGTTGGGCAGGGGGCGAATGGCTACACCTTC. Residues: CSVEVGQGANGYTF.

The chain joins TRBV5-4 to TRBJ2-7; 7 bases match TRBD2. V gave up 4 bases and J gave up 6 bases; unmatched junction bases: 7. This CDR3 has 13 amino acids. The germline gives CDR1 SGHNT, CDR2 YYREEE (reference sequence). CDR3 in DNA: TGTGCCAGCAGCCTAATGCGGGGGAGCGAGCAGTACTTC. This translates into CASSLMRGSEQYF.

This chain uses TRBV15 with TRBJ2-7, with D unresolved. V shed 1 base and J shed 7 bases, with 11 bases lying between them. From germline, CDR1 is LNHNV and CDR2 YYDKDF (reference sequence). This CDR3 is built from 13 residues. The DNA for the CDR3 is TGTGCCACCAGCAGAGGACTCGGTTGGGAGCAGTACTTC. Amino acid sequence: CATSRGLGWEQYF.

The V call is TRBV5-1, the J call TRBJ1-1; 8 bases are shared with TRBD1. CDR3 size: 14 residues. V dropped 4 bases and J dropped 4; count of bases not matched to a gene: 6. CDR1 is SGHRS and CDR2 is YFSETQ in the germline V gene. The CDR3 nucleotides read TGCGCCAGCAGCGTCGACAGGGGTATCACTGAAGCTTTCTTT. Its translation: CASSVDRGITEAFF.

The chain carries TRBV5-6 and TRBJ1-2; no clear D gene. Per germline, CDR1 SGHDT and CDR2 YYEEEE. The V end lost 4 bases, the J end lost 11 bases, and 18 bases lay between the germline ends. This CDR3 has 13 amino acids. The CDR3 DNA is TGTGCCAGCAGCCATACATTGTTGACGGGGTACACCTTC. It codes for CASSHTLLTGYTF.

Points on this clone: The sample holds other DNA sequences that translate to the same CDR3. The rearrangement joins TRBV6-5 to TRBJ2-3; 7 bases match TRBD2. This CDR3 comprises 15 residues. V dropped 0 bases and J dropped 1; count of bases not matched to a gene: 1. The germline CDR1 and CDR2 sequences are MNHEY and SVGAGI. The CDR3 is CASSYSTSGTDTQYF. The CDR3, as DNA: TGTGCCAGCAGTTACTCCACTAGCGGCACAGATACGCAGTATTTT.

The rearrangement joins TRBV7-9 to TRBJ2-1, with TRBD2 identical over 10 bases. Germline V CDR1 and CDR2: SEHNR, FQNEAQ (reference sequence). V gave up 5 bases and J gave up 10 bases; unmatched junction bases: 8. The CDR3 totals 14 residues. The CDR3 spells CASSQTELAGEQFF. CDR3 nucleotide sequence: TGTGCCAGCAGCCAAACCGAACTAGCGGGAGAGCAGTTCTTC.